Described below is a single T cell receptor (beta chain) sequence and its context. The entry originates in a study of OX40 agonist ivuxolimab in advanced cancers. Turning to the study itself: Patients were treated with intravenous ivuxolimab, dosed at 0.01 to 10 mg/kg and infused every 2 weeks.

Some clones are missing from TCRdb's copy, which holds only in-frame ones; the method was immunoSEQ multiplex PCR. In the table there are roughly 57,000 clones, around 90% of which are singletons. The sequence came from an adult with an advanced solid tumor such as melanoma, head and neck, liver or kidney cancer. The sequencing here drew on CD4+ or CD8+ T cells sorted from blood, taken in a trial of the OX40 agonist ivuxolimab.

CDR3 bases: TGTGCCAGCAGCTTACACCTAGCGGGAGGCACCGGGGAGCTGTTTTTT. Encoded protein: CASSLHLAGGTGELFF. The chain carries TRBV11-2 and TRBJ2-2; 11 bases map to TRBD2. After removal of 2 bases from V and 4 bases from J, the junction contained 3 bases not matched to a gene. CDR1 SGHAT and CDR2 FQNNGV come from the germline V gene. CDR3 length: 16 residues.